This T cell receptor beta chain came from a study of T cells in Graves' hyperthyroidism and ophthalmopathy (dated by TCRdb to the late 2010s). For the wider study: Peripheral blood was collected at initial diagnosis, before any treatment. Once sampling was done, hyperthyroidism patients were given methimazole at a starting dose of 30 mg daily, whereas ophthalmopathy patients were given high-dose intravenous methylprednisolone. In roughly six Graves' hyperthyroidism patients, the study also compared T-cell repertoires from thyroid tissue with T-cell repertoires from blood. An independent validation cohort of about 20 hyperthyroidism patients and approximately 16 patients who later progressed to ophthalmopathy tested prospective prediction of ophthalmopathy. To identify distinguishing TCR V-J signatures, a discovery cohort of 95 to 100 patients was used, comprising under 45 with Graves' ophthalmopathy and 57 with stable Graves' hyperthyroidism. The paper reports TCR Vbeta CDR3 sequencing of roughly 140 peripheral blood samples: approximately 41 ophthalmopathy, 70 to 85 hyperthyroidism and some 17 progressor patients. The roughly 100 discovery patients were randomly divided into training and test sets at a 7:3 ratio. On the study overall, not on this receptor specifically: Most expanded thyroid clonotypes (frequency above 0.001) were also detected in blood, a finding suggesting that blood repertoires may reflect thyroid immune responses. Sample size was not statistically predetermined, and blinding of investigators to group allocation was not performed. In validation, the model predicted progression to ophthalmopathy a median of about 5.9 months before onset, with approximately 71% sensitivity and more than 72% specificity. In cross-validation, a model built on a 13 V-J signature told ophthalmopathy apart from stable hyperthyroidism with approximately 90% sensitivity and roughly 83% specificity, and in testing the same model reached 80%/75%.

The TCR beta CDR3 regions were amplified from the RNA transcripts. The first round of RT-PCR for the TCR CDR3 was performed with the HTBI primer set and the Qiagen OneStep RT-PCR kit. A second multiplex PCR round built the libraries, followed by size selection and purification. The libraries were sequenced on an Illumina HiSeq2000 using paired-end 100 bp reads. The authors' analysis ran thus. Raw data were processed with SOAPnuke, discarding reads with adapters, uncalled bases, mean Phred below 15, or no exact constant-primer or identifier match. COPE v1.2.5 was used to merge high-quality paired reads, and clonotypes were defined as unique nucleotide sequences. MiTCR v1.1 was used to align clonotypes to the IMGT TRBV, TRBD and TRBJ reference segments. Only V-J combinations with frequency above 0.0001, covering 99% to 99.2% of repertoires, were analysed. The TCS score was defined as the ratio of F50 (clonal expansion) to E x V (chaos), calculated using BLOSUM62-based TCRdist between CDR3 peptides within each V-J. Welch's t-statistics and random forest reduced roughly 500 V-J features to roughly 13, which were used in a naive Bayes classifier (R e1071). Through fastp at Q25 and MiXCR, TCRdb rebuilt clones from the public reads, retaining in-frame beta chains. Every entry covers one CDR3 protein and lists the most common genes and DNA from its rows. In this record, the V and J calls reflect TCRdb's handling and not the investigators' own analysis. In this sample the table shows about 690,000 distinct CDR3 sequences, 15% to 20% of which occur a single time. The leading ten clones occupy roughly a sixth of the sample.

The V and J ends are trimmed by 0 bases and 0 bases, leaving 12 bases between them. The CDR3 measures 16 amino acids from cysteine to phenylalanine. Of all the DNA, just the CDR3 is kept, 48 bases in frame from base 1. The germline V gene (reference sequence) gives CDR1 as DFQATT and CDR2 as SNEGSKA. This clonotype was recorded many times. What this receptor recognizes is not known. Within one base of it there is no much larger clone, and no base qualities were kept. Stable Graves' hyperthyroidism was defined as no progression to ophthalmopathy during 18 months of follow-up. Hyperthyroidism patients were newly diagnosed, had a disease duration of under 2 months, and were aged 18 to 65 years. Exclusion was applied to patients with uncontrolled infections, other autoimmune diseases, pregnancy or lactation. Diagnoses relied on clinical symptoms, serum thyroxine and TRAb, thyroid ultrasound and orbital computed tomography. PBMCs were separated from around 9.1 ml of fresh peripheral blood using Ficoll-Paque density gradient centrifugation. Total RNA was extracted using Trizol reagent, and RNA quality was assessed on an Agilent 2100 Bioanalyzer.

The receptor was derived from a man over 45 with Graves' hyperthyroidism. This chain is built from TRBV20-1 and TRBJ2-1, and TRBD2 may be the D gene, going by 6 matching bases. The sample taken for sequencing was blood. The CDR3 here reads CSARDRSGPSYNEQFF. The DNA is as follows: TGCAGTGCTAGAGACCGAAGCGGGCCCTCCTACAATGAGCAGTTCTTC.